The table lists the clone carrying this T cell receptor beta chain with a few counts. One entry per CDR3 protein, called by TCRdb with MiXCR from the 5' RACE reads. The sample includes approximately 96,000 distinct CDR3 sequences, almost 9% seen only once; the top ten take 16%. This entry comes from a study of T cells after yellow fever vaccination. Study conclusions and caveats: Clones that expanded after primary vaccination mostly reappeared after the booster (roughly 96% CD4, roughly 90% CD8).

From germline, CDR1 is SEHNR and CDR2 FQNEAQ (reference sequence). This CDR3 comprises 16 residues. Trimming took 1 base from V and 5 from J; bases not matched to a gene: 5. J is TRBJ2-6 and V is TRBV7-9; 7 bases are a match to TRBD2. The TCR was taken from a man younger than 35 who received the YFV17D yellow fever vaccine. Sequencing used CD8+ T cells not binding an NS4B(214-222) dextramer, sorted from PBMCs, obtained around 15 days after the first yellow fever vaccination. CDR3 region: CASSLGGGGRANVLTF. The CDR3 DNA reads TGTGCCAGCAGCTTAGGCGGGGGAGGCAGGGCCAACGTCCTGACTTTC.